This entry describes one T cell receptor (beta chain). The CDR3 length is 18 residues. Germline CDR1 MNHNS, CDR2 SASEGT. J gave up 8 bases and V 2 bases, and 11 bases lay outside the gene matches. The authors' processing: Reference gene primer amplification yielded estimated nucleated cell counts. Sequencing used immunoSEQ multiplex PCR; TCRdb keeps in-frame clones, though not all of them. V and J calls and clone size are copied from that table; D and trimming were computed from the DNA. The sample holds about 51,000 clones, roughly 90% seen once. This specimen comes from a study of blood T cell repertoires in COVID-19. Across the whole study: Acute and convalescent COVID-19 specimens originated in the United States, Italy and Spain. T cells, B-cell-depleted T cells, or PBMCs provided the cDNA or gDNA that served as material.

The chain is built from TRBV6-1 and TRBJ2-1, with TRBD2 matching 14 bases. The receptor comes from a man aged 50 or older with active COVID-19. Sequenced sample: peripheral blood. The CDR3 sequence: CASSEYPPGLAGDDEQFF. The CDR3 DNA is TGTGCCAGCAGTGAATACCCCCCGGGACTAGCGGGAGACGATGAGCAGTTCTTC.